Listed here are 17 T cell receptor beta chains from one sample, sequenced in a study of blood T cell repertoires in COVID-19. Generated by immunoSEQ multiplex PCR, the TCRdb table keeps only in-frame clones and is missing some. The sample lists 400,000 to 450,000 clones; around 91% were seen once. Sequencing input: PBMCs or T cells enriched from blood (not recorded which). These TCRs come from a man aged 30 to 39 who had recovered from COVID-19.

This clone was seen once. The chain links TRBV5-4 to TRBJ2-3; D may be TRBD2 (6 bases). The germline V gene has CDR1 SGHNT and CDR2 YYREEE (reference sequence). The CDR3 spans 14 residues. The V and J ends lost 4 bases and 2 bases respectively, with 11 bases between them. The CDR3 loop reads CASSAGGLTDTQYF. The CDR3 DNA sequence: TGTGCCAGCAGCGCCGGGGGACTCACAGATACGCAGTATTTT. The variable domain in full, with the rest retrieved from reference TRBV5-4 and TRBJ2-3, is ETGVTQSPTHLIKTRGQQVTLRCSSQSGHNTVSWYQQALGQGPQFIFQYYREEENGRGNFPPRFSGLQFPNYSSELNVNALELDDSALYLCASSAGGLTDTQYFGPGTRLTVL.

V is TRBV29-1 and J is TRBJ2-7; 9 nucleotides match TRBD2. The junction had 6 bases not matched to a gene; V was cut back by 6 bases and J by 3 bases. The CDR3 runs 13 residues. Germline V gene sequence: CDR1 SQVTM, CDR2 ANQGSEA. CDR3 DNA sequence: TGCAGCGTGGAGACTAGCGGCTTCTACGAGCAGTACTTC. Its translation: CSVETSGFYEQYF.

V and J are TRBV5-8 and TRBJ1-5, with D unresolved. Germline CDR1 reads SGHTS; CDR2 reads YDEGEE. V was clipped by 4 bases and J by 11 bases, with 10 bases between them. The CDR3 spans 11 residues. The CDR3: CASSKEVSQHF. For the CDR3, the DNA is TGTGCCAGCAGCAAGGAGGTTTCCCAGCATTTT.

V usage is TRBV15 and J usage is TRBJ1-4; 9 bases match TRBD1. The germline gives CDR1 LNHNV, CDR2 YYDKDF (reference sequence). Unmatched junction bases numbered 9, after V lost 6 bases and J lost 10 bases. The CDR3 is made up of 14 amino acids. CDR3 nucleotide sequence: TGTGCCACCAGTCAGGACAGGGGCGGGAGAAAACTGTTTTTT. The encoded protein is CATSQDRGGRKLFF.

The V and J genes are TRBV28 and TRBJ2-3, with a tentative D call TRBD2 (5 bases). CDR3 length: 12 amino acids. V was clipped by 3 bases and J by 6 bases, with 7 bases between them. CDR1 is MDHEN and CDR2 is SYDVKM in the germline V gene. The CDR3 bases are TGTGCCAGCAGTTTCCAGCGGGATACGCAGTATTTT. Amino acids: CASSFQRDTQYF.

The chain has TRBV29-1 and TRBJ2-1, with 13 bases identical to TRBD2. Germline loops: CDR1 SQVTM, CDR2 ANQGSEA. The ends lost 7 bases at V and 4 bases at J; junction bases unmatched: 4. The CDR3 has 14 residues. The CDR3 loop is CSAGTSGDYNEQFF. DNA of the CDR3: TGCAGCGCTGGGACTAGCGGGGATTACAATGAGCAGTTCTTC.

This clone has just one count. V usage is TRBV10-3 and J usage is TRBJ2-7; 7 positions match TRBD1. Germline CDR1 reads ENHRY; CDR2 reads SYGVKD. The V gene end was trimmed by 10 bases and the J gene end by 3 bases; junction bases not matched to a gene: 9. The CDR3 is made up of 13 amino acids. Here the CDR3 reads CATGQVSLYEQYF. The CDR3 DNA is TGTGCCACCGGACAGGTCTCCCTCTACGAGCAGTACTTC.

This clone has a single count. The rearrangement links TRBV24-1 to TRBJ2-7, with a weak D call TRBD1 (6 bases). Trimming shortened V by 5 bases and J by 7 bases, and 14 bases separated the two germline ends. This CDR3 region has 13 residues. Per germline, CDR1 KGHDR and CDR2 SFDVKD. The CDR3 DNA reads as TGTGCCACCAGTGGGTCAGGGGTAGGGGAGCAGTACTTC. Amino acid sequence: CATSGSGVGEQYF.

The rearrangement links TRBV18 to TRBJ2-2, with 10 bases that match TRBD2. The CDR3 has 15 residues. CDR1 is KGHSH, CDR2 LQKENI, per germline. V dropped 5 bases and J dropped 4; count of bases not matched to a gene: 4. Here the CDR3 DNA reads TGTGCCAGCTCAGAGCGGGAGGGCCGCACCGGGGAGCTGTTTTTT. This encodes CASSEREGRTGELFF.

The chain has TRBV28 and TRBJ1-5, with unresolved D. The CDR3 is 14 residues long. The germline V gene encodes CDR1 MDHEN and CDR2 SYDVKM. V was pared by 2 bases and J by 4 bases, with 9 bases between. The CDR3 nucleotides are TGTGCCAGCAGTTTAATACTGGTTAATCAGCCCCAGCATTTT. Residues: CASSLILVNQPQHF.

This chain joins TRBV13 and TRBJ2-7; the match to TRBD2 covers 8 bases. The CDR3 loop spans 14 amino acids. Looked up from germline, CDR1 is PRHDT and CDR2 is FYEKMQ (reference sequence). Germline trimming cut 5 bases from V and 0 bases from J; bases unmatched to any gene: 3. The CDR3 DNA is TGTGCCAGCAGCCAGCGGGAGTCCTCCTACGAGCAGTACTTC. It is translated as CASSQRESSYEQYF.

V usage is TRBV28 and J usage is TRBJ1-2; possibly TRBD1 for D (5 bases). CDR1 and CDR2 from the germline V gene are MDHEN and SYDVKM. Trimming removed 4 bases at V and 3 bases at J, with 21 bases between. CDR3 length: 17 amino acids. CDR3 sequence reads: CASSSRKGSTSHYGYTF. The CDR3 coding sequence is TGTGCCAGCAGTTCTAGGAAGGGGTCCACCTCTCACTATGGCTACACCTTC.

The chain links TRBV5-1 to TRBJ2-3, with a tentative D call TRBD2 (6 bases). CDR1 is SGHRS, CDR2 YFSETQ, per germline. Trimming left V 4 bases short and J 1 base short, with 13 bases between. The CDR3 totals 15 residues. The CDR3, as DNA: TGCGCCAGCAGCAGGGGCGGGGAGGGCACAGATACGCAGTATTTT. Encoded protein: CASSRGGEGTDTQYF.

The chain has TRBV27 and TRBJ2-1, with 8 bases that match TRBD1. CDR3 length equals 15 residues. Per the germline V gene, CDR1 is MNHEY and CDR2 is SMNVEV (reference sequence). V was clipped by 6 bases and J by 2 bases; unmatched bases: 6. The CDR3 here is CASRTTGETYNEQFF. As DNA, the CDR3 is TGTGCCAGCAGAACGACAGGGGAGACCTACAATGAGCAGTTCTTC.

V and J are TRBV3-1 (or the pseudogene TRBV3-2) and TRBJ2-1; the D gene is possibly TRBD2 (5 bases). The CDR3 length is 15 residues. Trimming stripped 4 bases from V and 6 bases from J, with 16 bases between. From germline, CDR1 is LGHDT and CDR2 YNNKEL (reference sequence). The CDR3 loop is CASSPQLVSGNEQFF. The CDR3 DNA follows: TGTGCCAGCAGCCCACAACTAGTTTCGGGCAATGAGCAGTTCTTC.

The CDR3 here is CASSPWTDPGNEQFF. As DNA, the CDR3 is TGTGCCAGCAGCCCCTGGACTGATCCGGGCAATGAGCAGTTCTTC. The chain joins TRBV7-6 to TRBJ2-1, with D possibly TRBD2 on 5 matching bases. From germline, CDR1 is SGHVS and CDR2 FNYEAQ. With 5 bases removed from V and 6 bases from J, the gap between germline ends came to 17 bases. This CDR3 has 15 amino acids.

On this clone itself: Sequence at one end of the junction differs from germline and may be a read error. The chain has TRBV7-7 and TRBJ2-2; 12 bases agree with TRBD2. This CDR3 contains 16 residues. CDR1 and CDR2 from the germline V gene are SSHAT and FNYEAQ (reference sequence). This CDR3 is CASSFGLAGTTGELFF. DNA of the CDR3: TGTGCTAGCAGCTTCGGACTAGCGGGAACCACCGGGGAGCTGTTTTTT.